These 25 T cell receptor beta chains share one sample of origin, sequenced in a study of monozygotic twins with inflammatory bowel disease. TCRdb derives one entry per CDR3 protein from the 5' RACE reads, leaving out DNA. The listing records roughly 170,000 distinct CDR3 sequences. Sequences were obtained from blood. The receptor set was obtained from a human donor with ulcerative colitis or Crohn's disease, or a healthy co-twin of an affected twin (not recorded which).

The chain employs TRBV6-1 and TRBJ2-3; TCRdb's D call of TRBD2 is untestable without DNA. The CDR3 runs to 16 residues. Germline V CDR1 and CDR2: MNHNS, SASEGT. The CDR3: CASTERLAGVGDTQYF.

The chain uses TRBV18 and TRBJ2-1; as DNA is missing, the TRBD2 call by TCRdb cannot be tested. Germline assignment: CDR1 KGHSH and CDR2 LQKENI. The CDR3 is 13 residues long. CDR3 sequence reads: CASSAGTANEQFF. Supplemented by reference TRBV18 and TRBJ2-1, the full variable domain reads NAGVMQNPRHLVRRRGQEARLRCSPMKGHSHVYWYRQLPEEGLKFMVYLQKENIIDESGMPKERFSAEFPKEGPSILRIQQVVRGDSAAYFCASSAGTANEQFFGPGTRLTVL.

The CDR3 loop reads CASSLKETYNEQFF. V gene TRBV12-3 or TRBV12-4 combines with J gene TRBJ2-1. The CDR3 extends over 14 amino acids.

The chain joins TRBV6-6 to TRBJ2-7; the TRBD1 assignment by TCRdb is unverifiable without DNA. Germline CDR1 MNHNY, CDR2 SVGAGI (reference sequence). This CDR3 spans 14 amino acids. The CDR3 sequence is CASATSSGFYEQYF.

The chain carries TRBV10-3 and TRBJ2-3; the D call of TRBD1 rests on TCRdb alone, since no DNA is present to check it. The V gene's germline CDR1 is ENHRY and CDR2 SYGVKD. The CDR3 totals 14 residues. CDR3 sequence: CASQPGQHTDTQYF.

CDR3 amino acids: CASSLGLGGSNQPQHF. V gene TRBV7-8 combines with J gene TRBJ1-5. The germline CDR1 and CDR2 sequences are SGHVS and FQNEAQ. The CDR3 runs 16 residues.

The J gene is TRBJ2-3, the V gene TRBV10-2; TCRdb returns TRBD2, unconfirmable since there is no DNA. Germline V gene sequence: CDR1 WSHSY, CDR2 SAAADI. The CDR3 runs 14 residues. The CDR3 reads CASSVDYSTDTQYF.

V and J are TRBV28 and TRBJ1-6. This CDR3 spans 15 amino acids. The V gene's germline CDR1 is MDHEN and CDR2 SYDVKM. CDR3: CASSFAGGGNSPLHF.

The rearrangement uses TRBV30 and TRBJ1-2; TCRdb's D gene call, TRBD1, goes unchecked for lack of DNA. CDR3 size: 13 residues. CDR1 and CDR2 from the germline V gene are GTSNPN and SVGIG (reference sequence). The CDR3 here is CAWSRTQGFGYTF.

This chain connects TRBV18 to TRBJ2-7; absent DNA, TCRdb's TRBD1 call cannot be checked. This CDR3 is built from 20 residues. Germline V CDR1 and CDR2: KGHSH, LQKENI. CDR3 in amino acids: CASSRALNPGQGVLTYEQYF. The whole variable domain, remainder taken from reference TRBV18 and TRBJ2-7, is NAGVMQNPRHLVRRRGQEARLRCSPMKGHSHVYWYRQLPEEGLKFMVYLQKENIIDESGMPKERFSAEFPKEGPSILRIQQVVRGDSAAYFCASSRALNPGQGVLTYEQYFGPGTRLTVT.

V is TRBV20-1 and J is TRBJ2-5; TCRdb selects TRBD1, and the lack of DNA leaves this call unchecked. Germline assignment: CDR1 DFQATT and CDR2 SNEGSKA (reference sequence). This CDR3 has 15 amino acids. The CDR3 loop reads CSARAGPGVGETQYF.

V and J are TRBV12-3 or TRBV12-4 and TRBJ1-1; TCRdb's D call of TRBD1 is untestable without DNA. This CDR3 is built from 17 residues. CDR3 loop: CASSLVGIPRPNTEAFF.

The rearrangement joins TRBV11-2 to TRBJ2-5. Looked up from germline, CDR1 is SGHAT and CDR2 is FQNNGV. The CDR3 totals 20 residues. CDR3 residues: CVSTTLGIYYPRRYQETQYF. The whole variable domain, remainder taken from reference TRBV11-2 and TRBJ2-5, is EAGVAQSPRYKIIEKRQSVAFWCNPISGHATLYWYQQILGQGPKLLIQFQNNGVVDDSQLPKDRFSAERLKGVDSTLKIQPAKLEDSAVYLCVSTTLGIYYPRRYQETQYFGPGTRLLVL.

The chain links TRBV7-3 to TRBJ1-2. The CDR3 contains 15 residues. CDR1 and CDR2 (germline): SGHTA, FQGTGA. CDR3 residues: CASSLTATDNYGYTF.

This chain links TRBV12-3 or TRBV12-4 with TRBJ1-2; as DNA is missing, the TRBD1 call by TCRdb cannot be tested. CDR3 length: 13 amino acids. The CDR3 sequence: CASSMGPNYGYTF.

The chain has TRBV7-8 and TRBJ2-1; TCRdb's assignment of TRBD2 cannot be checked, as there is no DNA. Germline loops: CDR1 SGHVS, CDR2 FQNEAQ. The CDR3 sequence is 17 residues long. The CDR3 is CASSQYSSGSSYNEQFF.

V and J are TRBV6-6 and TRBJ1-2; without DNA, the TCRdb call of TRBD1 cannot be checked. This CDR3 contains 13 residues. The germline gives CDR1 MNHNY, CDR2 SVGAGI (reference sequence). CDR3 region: CASRRPGSYGYTF.

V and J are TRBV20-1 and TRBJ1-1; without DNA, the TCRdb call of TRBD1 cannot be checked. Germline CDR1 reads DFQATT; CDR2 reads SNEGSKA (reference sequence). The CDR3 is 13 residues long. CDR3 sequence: CSAARDLNTEAFF.

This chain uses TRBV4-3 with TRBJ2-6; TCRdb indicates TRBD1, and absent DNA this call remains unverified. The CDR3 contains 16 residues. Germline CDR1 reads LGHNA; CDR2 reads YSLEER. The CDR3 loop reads CASSQAGTAGANVLTF.

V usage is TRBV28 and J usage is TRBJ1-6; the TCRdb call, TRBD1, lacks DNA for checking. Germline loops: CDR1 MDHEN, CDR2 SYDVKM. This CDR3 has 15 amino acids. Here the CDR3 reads CASNAGTGINSPLHF.

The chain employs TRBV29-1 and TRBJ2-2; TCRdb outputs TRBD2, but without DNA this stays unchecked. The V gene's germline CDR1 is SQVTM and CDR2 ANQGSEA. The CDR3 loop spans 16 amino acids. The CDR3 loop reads CSVDGTSGSNTGELFF.

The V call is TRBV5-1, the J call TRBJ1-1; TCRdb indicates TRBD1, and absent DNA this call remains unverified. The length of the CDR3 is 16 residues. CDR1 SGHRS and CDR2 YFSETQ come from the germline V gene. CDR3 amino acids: CASSLPFDRLNTEAFF.

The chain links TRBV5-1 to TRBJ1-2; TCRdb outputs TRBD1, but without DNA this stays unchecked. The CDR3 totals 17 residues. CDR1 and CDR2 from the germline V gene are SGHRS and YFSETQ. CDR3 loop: CASSPVSAGWKVYGYTF.

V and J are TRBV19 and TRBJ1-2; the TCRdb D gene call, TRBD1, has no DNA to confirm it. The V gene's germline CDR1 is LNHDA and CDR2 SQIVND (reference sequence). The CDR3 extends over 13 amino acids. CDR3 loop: CASSIAGARGYTF.

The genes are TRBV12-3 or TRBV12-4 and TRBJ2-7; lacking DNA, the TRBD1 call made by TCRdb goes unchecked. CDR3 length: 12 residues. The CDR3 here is CASSSPGYEQYF.